These 25 T cell receptor beta chains came from one sample sequenced in a study of cytomegalovirus exposure and HLA in healthy donors. PCR employed 60 Vbeta and 13 Jbeta primers. Generated by immunoSEQ multiplex PCR, the TCRdb table keeps only in-frame clones and is missing some. The data hold about 120,000 clones, with 70% to 75% observed a single time. Sequencing was carried out using PBMCs. These receptors all come from a woman between 35 and 50 years old in good health and CMV-seronegative.

This clone has more than one count but fewer than ten. The chain is built from TRBV4-3 and TRBJ2-1, with 11 bases fitting TRBD2. Per germline, CDR1 LGHNA and CDR2 YSLEER. The CDR3 contains 16 residues. The V segment lost 4 bases and the J segment 10 bases; nucleotides outside the gene matches: 12. CDR3 loop: CASSRALAGAGGEQFF. CDR3 sequence (DNA): TGCGCCAGCAGCCGAGCACTAGCGGGAGCGGGCGGGGAGCAGTTCTTC.

This chain connects TRBV5-1 to TRBJ2-6; no firm D call. Germline CDR1 and CDR2: SGHRS and YFSETQ. V lost 1 base to trimming and J lost 0 bases, with 8 bases between them. The CDR3 length is 16 residues. CDR3 sequence (DNA): TGCGCCAGCAGCTTGCTCTTGAGCTCTGGGGCCAACGTCCTGACTTTC. Protein: CASSLLLSSGANVLTF.

The count of this clone is one. The V and J genes are TRBV7-3 and TRBJ2-1; 9 bases agree with TRBD2. This CDR3 comprises 19 residues. J gave up 0 bases and V 1 base, and 10 bases lay outside the gene matches. Germline CDR1 reads SGHTA; CDR2 reads FQGTGA. The CDR3 reads CASSLKVLAGVSSYNEQFF. DNA for the CDR3: TGTGCCAGCAGCTTAAAGGTACTAGCGGGTGTAAGCTCCTACAATGAGCAGTTCTTC.

The J gene is TRBJ2-7, the V gene TRBV7-2; 12 bases map to TRBD2. V trimming: 5 bases; J trimming: 6 bases; junction bases outside the gene matches: 14. The germline CDR1 and CDR2 sequences are SGHTA and FQGNSA. The CDR3 length is 17 residues. CDR3 bases: TGTGCCAGCAGCCAAGATAGGACTAGCGGGGTATTCGGCGAGCAGTACTTC. It translates to CASSQDRTSGVFGEQYF.

This chain uses TRBV5-1 with TRBJ1-1; weak D call: TRBD1 (6 bases). Germline V gives CDR1 SGHRS, CDR2 YFSETQ. Trimming stripped 0 bases from V and 4 bases from J, with 19 bases between. CDR3 length equals 17 residues. CDR3: CASSLAPQVGGVTEAFF. As DNA, the CDR3 is TGCGCCAGCAGCTTGGCTCCCCAAGTAGGGGGGGTCACTGAAGCTTTCTTT. Using reference TRBV5-1 and TRBJ1-1 for the parts outside the CDR3, the full variable domain is KAGVTQTPRYLIKTRGQQVTLSCSPISGHRSVSWYQQTPGQGLQFLFEYFSETQRNKGNFPGRFSGRQFSNSRSEMNVSTLELGDSALYLCASSLAPQVGGVTEAFFGQGTRLTVV.

CDR3 sequence reads: CSAHGGDTQYF. The CDR3 coding sequence is TGCAGTGCTCACGGGGGGGATACGCAGTATTTT. The rearrangement links TRBV20-1 to TRBJ2-3; 7 nucleotides line up with TRBD2. Germline lookup yields CDR1 DFQATT and CDR2 SNEGSKA (reference sequence). CDR3 length equals 11 residues. The junction had 2 bases not matched to a gene; V was cut back by 5 bases and J by 6 bases.

This chain joins TRBV27 and TRBJ2-7; TRBD1 aligns across 7 bases. Per germline, CDR1 MNHEY and CDR2 SMNVEV (reference sequence). The CDR3 totals 14 residues. The V gene end was trimmed by 10 bases and the J gene end by 7 bases; junction bases not matched to a gene: 16. CDR3 bases: TGTGCCACCCGCTCTGGACAGGCTTGGTGGGAGCAGTACTTC. Protein sequence: CATRSGQAWWEQYF.

The J gene is TRBJ1-2, the V gene TRBV5-3; D is possibly TRBD1 (5 bases). TRBV5-3 is an open reading frame, and its role is uncertain. This CDR3 spans 17 amino acids. Trimming cost V 3 bases and J 4 bases, with 22 bases left between them. DNA of the CDR3: TGTGCCAGAAGCTCCCCGGGAGGGGCCACCTCTTCCTATGGCTACACCTTC. It yields the protein CARSSPGGATSSYGYTF.

The chain combines TRBV2 with TRBJ2-5; tentative D call: TRBD2 (6 bases). V gave up 2 bases and J gave up 5 bases, with 6 bases separating them. The V gene's germline CDR1 is SNHLY and CDR2 FYNNEI. This CDR3 has 12 residues. DNA for the CDR3: TGTGCCAGCAGTGAACGGGGGGAGACCCAGTACTTC. Translating it yields CASSERGETQYF.

The chain has TRBV19 and TRBJ1-4; the match to TRBD1 covers 8 bases. Trimming removed 2 bases from V and 11 bases from J; junction bases left unmatched: 13. CDR3 length: 16 amino acids. Germline CDR1 reads LNHDA; CDR2 reads SQIVND (reference sequence). CDR3 nucleotides: TGTGCCAGTAGTATAAAATTGGGGACAGGACTTTGGAAACTGTTTTTT. Its protein is CASSIKLGTGLWKLFF.

This clone was detected a few times. The J gene is TRBJ2-5, the V gene TRBV6-6; 8 bases fit TRBD2. V lost 10 bases and J lost 1; bases outside the gene matches: 5. The CDR3 contains 13 residues. Per germline, CDR1 MNHNY and CDR2 SVGAGI (reference sequence). The CDR3 region has the DNA TGTGCCACCAGACTAGCGACCCAAGAGACCCAGTACTTC. Its translation: CATRLATQETQYF.

This clone was observed once. The rearrangement uses TRBV18 and TRBJ2-7; possible D gene TRBD2, 5 bases. V gave up 3 bases and J gave up 2 bases, with 11 bases separating them. The CDR3 is made up of 14 amino acids. CDR1 and CDR2 (germline): KGHSH, LQKENI. The DNA for the CDR3 is TGTGCCAGCTCACCCCAAGCGGAAACCTACGAGCAGTACTTC. Translating gives CASSPQAETYEQYF.

In this sample, this clone turned up once. J is TRBJ2-6 and V is TRBV5-1; 10 bases line up with TRBD1. Germline-derived CDR1 and CDR2 are SGHRS and YFSETQ. CDR3 length: 19 amino acids. The junction had 11 bases not matched to a gene; V was cut back by 4 bases and J by 1 base. CDR3 nucleotide sequence: TGCGCCAGCAGCACCTGGACAGGGGGGCCAGGATCTGGGGCCAACGTCCTGACTTTC. Encoded protein: CASSTWTGGPGSGANVLTF.

This clone was counted between two and nine times. J is TRBJ2-5 and V is TRBV4-2; 7 nucleotides match TRBD2. The CDR3 runs to 15 residues. Per germline, CDR1 LGHNA and CDR2 YNFKEQ. V lost 1 base to trimming and J lost 5 bases; unmatched junction nucleotides: 7. CDR3 residues: CASSQASGVGETQYF. The CDR3 DNA reads TGTGCCAGCAGCCAAGCGAGCGGGGTCGGGGAGACCCAGTACTTC.

The sample holds a few counts of this clone. The genes are TRBV30 and TRBJ2-2; the D gene is possibly TRBD2 (6 bases). The CDR3 is made up of 16 amino acids. The germline V and J ends were trimmed by 1 base and 1 base, with 13 bases remaining between them. Germline V gene data show CDR1 as GTSNPN and CDR2 as SVGIG (reference sequence). The CDR3 sequence is CAWSGIGDLNTGELFF. The DNA for the CDR3 is TGTGCCTGGAGTGGGATAGGGGACTTGAACACCGGGGAGCTGTTTTTT.

The V call is TRBV9, the J call TRBJ2-7; no firm D call. V lost 1 base to trimming and J lost 4 bases, with 12 bases between them. Germline CDR1 reads SGDLS; CDR2 reads YYNGEE. The CDR3 extends over 14 amino acids. The CDR3 coding sequence is TGTGCCAGCAGCGTAACTCCCGATAATTACGAGCAGTACTTC. Protein product: CASSVTPDNYEQYF. The entire variable domain, with the rest obtained from reference TRBV9 and TRBJ2-7, is as follows: DSGVTQTPKHLITATGQRVTLRCSPRSGDLSVYWYQQSLDQGLQFLIQYYNGEERAKGNILERFSAQQFPDLHSELNLSSLELGDSALYFCASSVTPDNYEQYFGPGTRLTVT.

The genes are TRBV7-7 and TRBJ2-7; TRBD1 matches 7 bases. Germline V gives CDR1 SSHAT, CDR2 FNYEAQ (reference sequence). Germline trimming cut 5 bases from V and 5 bases from J; bases unmatched to any gene: 6. The CDR3 has 13 amino acids. CDR3 DNA sequence: TGTGCCAGCAGCCGGGGACAGCTCAACGAGCAGTACTTC. Its protein is CASSRGQLNEQYF.

In this sample, this clone turned up a few times. The chain joins TRBV11-2 to TRBJ1-3; 8 bases match TRBD1. Unmatched junction bases numbered 4, after V lost 4 bases and J lost 2 bases. Germline CDR1 SGHAT, CDR2 FQNNGV. The CDR3 length is 15 residues. The CDR3 DNA is TGTGCCAGCAGCTCTCTACAGGGGGCTGGAAACACCATATATTTT. Translating it yields CASSSLQGAGNTIYF.

This clone was recorded a few times. The CDR3 is CASSLEGSGANVLTF. CDR3 nucleotide sequence: TGTGCCAGCAGTCTCGAGGGCTCTGGGGCCAACGTCCTGACTTTC. This rearrangement joins TRBV2 to TRBJ2-6, with D tentatively TRBD2 (5 bases). Per germline, CDR1 SNHLY and CDR2 FYNNEI. This CDR3 is built from 15 residues. V was pared by 5 bases and J by 0 bases, with 8 bases between.

The chain carries TRBV6-1 and TRBJ1-6; 7 bases are shared with TRBD1. Germline trimming cut 4 bases from V and 11 bases from J; bases unmatched to any gene: 8. CDR1 is MNHNS, CDR2 SASEGT, per germline. CDR3 length equals 14 residues. This CDR3 is CASSGIRDSTPLHF. The DNA of the CDR3 is TGTGCCAGCAGTGGAATCCGGGACAGCACACCCCTCCACTTT.

This clone appeared once. The rearrangement links TRBV9 to TRBJ2-2; 8 positions agree with TRBD1. Germline V gene lookup returns CDR1 SGDLS and CDR2 YYNGEE. The CDR3 is 16 residues long. V gave up 0 bases and J gave up 5 bases; unmatched junction bases: 6. The CDR3 DNA reads TGTGCCAGCAGCGTAGCTCAGGGGGCTGGGACCGGGGAGCTGTTTTTT. Its protein product is CASSVAQGAGTGELFF.

The V gene is TRBV6-5, the J gene TRBJ2-7, with 13 bases matching TRBD2. The CDR3 length is 16 residues. From germline, CDR1 is MNHEY and CDR2 SVGAGI. With V trimmed by 1 base and J by 2 bases, 2 bases remained unmatched. The CDR3 protein is CASSYLGTSGTYEQYF. DNA of the CDR3: TGTGCCAGCAGTTACTTAGGGACTAGCGGGACCTACGAGCAGTACTTC.

This sequence joins TRBV19 and TRBJ1-2; D is perhaps TRBD1 (6 bases). The ends were cut back, 6 bases at V and 4 bases at J, with 27 bases in the middle. This CDR3 is 18 amino acids long. Germline CDR1 reads LNHDA; CDR2 reads SQIVND (reference sequence). This chain's CDR3 is CASRPTQGGKGLRYGYTF. The CDR3 DNA reads as TGTGCCAGTAGACCAACACAGGGAGGGAAGGGGCTTCGCTATGGCTACACCTTC. Filled out from reference TRBV19 and TRBJ1-2, the complete variable domain reads DGGITQSPKYLFRKEGQNVTLSCEQNLNHDAMYWYRQDPGQGLRLIYYSQIVNDFQKGDIAEGYSVSREKKESFPLTVTSAQKNPTAFYLCASRPTQGGKGLRYGYTFGSGTRLTVV.

This clone turned up a few times. The CDR3 DNA reads as TGCGCCAGCACCGAACAGTTCGGGGCCCAGTACTTC. Translated, it gives CASTEQFGAQYF. The chain combines TRBV23-1 with TRBJ2-5; perhaps TRBD2 as D (5 bases). TRBV23-1 is assigned to the ORF class and has an uncertain function. V was cut by 7 bases and J by 9 bases, with 15 bases left in between. The CDR3 is 12 residues long.

This sequence joins TRBV4-1 and TRBJ2-7, with 11 bases that match TRBD2. J gave up 0 bases and V 1 base, and 5 bases lay outside the gene matches. The CDR3 length is 17 residues. In germline, CDR1 is MGHRA, CDR2 YSYEKL. This CDR3 reads CASSQGVTSGGSYEQYF. Written as DNA, the CDR3 is TGCGCCAGCAGCCAAGGGGTAACTAGCGGGGGCTCCTACGAGCAGTACTTC.